This T cell receptor (beta chain) appears in the sequencing data of a study of CD8 T cells in Susac syndrome. This CDR3 is 14 amino acids long. Trimming cost V 3 bases and J 3 bases, with 11 bases left between them. High-throughput TCR beta sequencing covered peripheral CD8+ and CD4+ T cells. It was with random hexamers that roughly 0.45 to 1 ug RNA was reverse transcribed. MiXCR, run by TCRdb on the immunoSEQ multiplex PCR reads, gives a single entry per CDR3 protein. The table records 300,000 to 350,000 distinct CDR3 sequences, roughly nine tenths of them present only once. The sequenced sample was CD4+ T cells from PBMCs. The V call is TRBV12-3 or TRBV12-4, the J call TRBJ1-1, with D uncertain. The sequence was obtained from a human donor with multiple sclerosis. The CDR3 nucleotides are TGTGCCAGCAGTTTTGTATCCTTGGACACTGAAGCTTTCTTT. Protein: CASSFVSLDTEAFF.